This passage covers 2 T cell receptor beta chains from one sample sequenced in a study of T cell responses to AZD1222 COVID-19 vaccine. Method: immunoSEQ multiplex PCR; TCRdb's copy keeps in-frame clones and lacks some. The data show about 100,000 clones, about 92% seen once. The material was peripheral blood, obtained 28 days after the second AZD1222 dose. The receptor source for this set is an adult who received the AZD1222 COVID-19 vaccine.

This clone appeared once. The V call is TRBV7-9, the J call TRBJ2-7; TRBD2 aligns across 13 bases. Germline trimming cut 5 bases from V and 0 bases from J; bases unmatched to any gene: 10. CDR1 is SEHNR and CDR2 is FQNEAQ in the germline V gene (reference sequence). The CDR3 extends over 18 amino acids. The DNA of the CDR3 is TGTGCCAGCAGCAGCCGACTAGCGGGGGGCCCCAGCTCCTACGAGCAGTACTTC. This encodes CASSSRLAGGPSSYEQYF. The variable domain in full, completed from reference TRBV7-9 and TRBJ2-7, reads DTGVSQNPRHKITKRGQNVTFRCDPISEHNRLYWYRQTLGQGPEFLTYFQNEAQLEKSRLLSDRFSAERPKGSFSTLEIQRTEQGDSAMYLCASSSRLAGGPSSYEQYFGPGTRLTVT.

This clone was counted a few times. The chain is built from TRBV5-1 and TRBJ2-7; no clear D gene. CDR1 and CDR2 from the germline V gene are SGHRS and YFSETQ. This CDR3 region has 14 residues. Between the trimmed V and J ends, which lost 0 bases and 2 bases, there was a span of 9 bases. This CDR3 reads CASSLEGKTYEQYF. CDR3 bases: TGCGCCAGCAGCTTGGAAGGGAAAACCTACGAGCAGTACTTC. Supplemented by reference TRBV5-1 and TRBJ2-7, the full variable domain reads KAGVTQTPRYLIKTRGQQVTLSCSPISGHRSVSWYQQTPGQGLQFLFEYFSETQRNKGNFPGRFSGRQFSNSRSEMNVSTLELGDSALYLCASSLEGKTYEQYFGPGTRLTVT.